Sequencing of this T cell receptor (beta chain) was carried out in a study of human T cells and chemical hapten exposure. Study summary: The sensitizer, 2% DPC, was used on roughly 2 cm by roughly 2 cm of upper inner arm skin.

The germline CDR1 and CDR2 sequences are SGDLS and YYNGEE. V lost 8 bases to trimming and J lost 4 bases, with 15 bases between them. CDR3 length: 14 residues. Study results and limitations: Because they had alopecia, donors may respond immunologically unlike healthy people.

This clonotype showed up many times. Its antigen is undetermined. The time point denotes: patch test 1, 2 weeks after DPC sensitization. Treatment here: therapeutic diphenylcyclopropenone sensitization with weekly scalp DPC. Total RNA came from unfractionated whole blood. Each donor was an alopecia patient between 18 and 70 years of age who qualified for DPC. Using its own MiXCR run on the RACE reads, TCRdb lists one record per CDR3 protein. In the table there are approximately 41,000 distinct CDR3 sequences, around 3.8% of which are singletons. The sequences come from whole blood, collected in connection with sensitization to the hapten diphenylcyclopropenone (DPC). The receptor comes from a man in his forties or fifties with alopecia areata. Some clones in this sample may be carry-over from other donors' samples. The chain recombines TRBV9 with TRBJ2-2; D perhaps matches TRBD1 (7 bases). In DNA form, the CDR3 reads TGTGCCAGTGGGGCAGGGGGAGGCACCGGGGAGCTGTTTTTT. Translating gives CASGAGGGTGELFF.